This T cell receptor (beta chain) was captured by sequencing in a study of cytomegalovirus exposure and HLA in healthy donors. Trimming took off 1 base at V and 7 bases at J, with 13 bases between the two ends. Germline assignment: CDR1 LGHNA and CDR2 YSLEER. This CDR3 is built from 14 residues. As for this clone: As yet, its antigen is unknown.

PCR employed 60 Vbeta and 13 Jbeta primers. Assay used: immunoSEQ multiplex PCR; TCRdb lists only in-frame clones, some missing. This sample has under 150,000 clones, with just under 70% found just once. Study findings and constraints: Near-uniform donor sequencing depth was presumed by presence/absence analyses. TCR beta V- and J-gene trimming was later associated with a missense DCLRE1C variant. DRB1 showed the most TCR associations and HLA-C the fewest in a later analysis, as rates varied by HLA locus.

The chain is built from TRBV4-3 and TRBJ1-1; D ambiguous. This TCR was sampled from a man aged 55 to 69 in good health and CMV-seronegative. The sample was PBMCs. The CDR3 region is CASSQAQVHVEAFF. In nucleotides, the CDR3 is TGCGCCAGCAGCCAAGCCCAGGTCCATGTTGAAGCTTTCTTT.